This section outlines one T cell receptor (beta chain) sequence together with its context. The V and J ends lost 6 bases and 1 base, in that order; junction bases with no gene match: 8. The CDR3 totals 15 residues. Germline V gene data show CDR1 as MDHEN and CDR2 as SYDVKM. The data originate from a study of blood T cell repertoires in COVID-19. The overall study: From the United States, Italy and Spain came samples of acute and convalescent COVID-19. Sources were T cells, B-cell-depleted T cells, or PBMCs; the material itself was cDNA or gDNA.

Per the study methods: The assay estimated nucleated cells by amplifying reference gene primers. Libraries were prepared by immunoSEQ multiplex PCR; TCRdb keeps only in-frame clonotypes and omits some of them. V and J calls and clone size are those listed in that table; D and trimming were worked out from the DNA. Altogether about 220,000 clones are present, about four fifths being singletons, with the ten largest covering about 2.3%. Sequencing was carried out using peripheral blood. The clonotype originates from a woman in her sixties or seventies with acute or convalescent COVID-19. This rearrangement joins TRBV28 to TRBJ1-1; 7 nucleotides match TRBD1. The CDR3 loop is CASRLTGTANTEAFF. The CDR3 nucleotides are TGTGCCAGCAGACTAACCGGGACAGCGAACACTGAAGCTTTCTTT. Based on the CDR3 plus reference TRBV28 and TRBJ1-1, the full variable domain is DVKVTQSSRYLVKRTGEKVFLECVQDMDHENMFWYRQDPGLGLRLIYFSYDVKMKEKGDIPEGYSVSREKKERFSLILESASTNQTSMYLCASRLTGTANTEAFFGQGTRLTVV.